This TCR beta chain derives from a study of blood T cell repertoires in COVID-19 (dated by TCRdb to about 2020). Concerning the study at large: Collaborator samples came from the United States, Italy and Spain and covered acute and convalescent phases of COVID-19. The prospective study material was composed of cDNA or gDNA derived from T cells, B-cell-depleted T cells, or PBMCs. The dataset comprised deeply sampled blood TCRbeta repertoires from subjects exposed to, actively infected with, or recovered from COVID-19. The repertoires were made available in a free public database intended to serve as a resource for research on the immune response to SARS-CoV-2. The samples were drawn from the first 160 participants of the ongoing ImmuneRACE study and from under 1,500 subjects provided by 6 global collaborators. Sample metadata almost always included a de-identified subject ID, COVID-19 status, age in years and sex. Where HLA class I and class II types were available, the types were taken from metadata supplied by the sample provider, not from assay-based typing. What the research found in general, with its limitations: How much clinical and demographic metadata was included differed by source and by participant, and the metadata was provided uncurated.

Including the terminal cysteine and phenylalanine, the CDR3 comprises 13 residues. Only the CDR3 DNA stays, 39 bases, in frame from base 1. V is trimmed back by 6 bases and J by 2 bases, and the junction contains 4 bases that no gene match accounts for. From a lookup of the germline V gene, CDR1 and CDR2 are KGHSH and LQKENI. On this clone: It has no known antigen specificity. There are no base qualities to consult, and no much larger clone falls within one base.

TCRbeta CDR3 regions were amplified from genomic DNA by means of the immunoSEQ Assay, a bias-controlled multiplex PCR. Regarding the original processing steps: Nucleated cell counts per sample were estimated from amplification of reference gene primers within the assay. Sequence reads were collapsed and filtered to measure the absolute abundance of every unique TCRbeta CDR3 rearrangement. For each sample, productive Simpson clonality was calculated by taking the square root of Simpson's diversity index across productive rearrangements. TCRdb stores this immuneACCESS table with in-frame sequences only. Part of the clones is absent; in the studies checked, under half of the shortfall reflects unresolved V genes, and no reason is known for the rest. The D gene and trimming were derived from the DNA, and the V and J assignments and clone size from that table. The sample profile shows over 150,000 clones; roughly nine tenths of them were found once. Approximately 6.5% of the sample is in the top ten clones.

Enrolling through a virtual design, the prospective study's participants ranged in age from roughly 18 to 89 years and lived across 20 to 25 United States geographic areas. In the prospective study, participants were assigned to cohorts based on the clinical history participants reported in a screening survey and a study questionnaire. Recovered participants in ImmuneRACE Cohort 3 were defined by two consecutive negative NP/OP PCR tests, clearance by a healthcare professional, or resolution of symptoms. In the prospective study, mobile phlebotomists collected whole blood, serum and a nasopharyngeal or oropharyngeal swab from each participant. Prospective study participants could optionally give additional blood draws and questionnaires over an approximately two-month period. Before DNA extraction, blood samples from the prospective study were shipped at room temperature or frozen.

The TCR was taken from a woman between 45 and 60 years old who had recovered from COVID-19. Material: PBMCs or T cells enriched from blood (not recorded which). The sequence links TRBV18 to TRBJ2-7; the junction holds 7 bases that match TRBD1. Read as DNA, the sequence is TGTGCCAGCTCGCCCGACAGGGCCTACGAGCAGTACTTC. It encodes CASSPDRAYEQYF.